Detailed here is one T cell receptor beta chain. Its antigen remains unknown. Trimming stripped 7 bases from V and 3 bases from J, with 9 bases between. CDR3 length: 12 residues. From germline, CDR1 is PRHDT and CDR2 FYEKMQ (reference sequence). The data originate from a study of T-cell reconstitution after alpha-beta-depleted transplantation in children. The study's findings and limits: One year after transplant, T-cell counts and diversity came mostly from newly produced T cells.

Library preparation (for TCRbeta) was performed with unique molecular identifiers. A single record per CDR3 protein comes from TCRdb applying MiXCR to the PCR reads. The sample carries about 110,000 distinct CDR3 sequences, 5.5% to 7% recorded once. This chain joins TRBV13 and TRBJ1-1; the D gene is possibly TRBD1 (5 bases). The TCR was taken from a male patient between 2 and 10 years old who had a stem cell transplant for acute lymphoblastic leukemia, so the T cells may come from the graft donor. The sequences come from PBMCs, mostly from graft donor cells, collected 360 days after TCRalphabeta/CD19-depleted stem cell transplant. The chain's CDR3 is CASTQGDTEAFF. The CDR3, as DNA: TGTGCCAGCACCCAGGGTGACACTGAAGCTTTCTTT.